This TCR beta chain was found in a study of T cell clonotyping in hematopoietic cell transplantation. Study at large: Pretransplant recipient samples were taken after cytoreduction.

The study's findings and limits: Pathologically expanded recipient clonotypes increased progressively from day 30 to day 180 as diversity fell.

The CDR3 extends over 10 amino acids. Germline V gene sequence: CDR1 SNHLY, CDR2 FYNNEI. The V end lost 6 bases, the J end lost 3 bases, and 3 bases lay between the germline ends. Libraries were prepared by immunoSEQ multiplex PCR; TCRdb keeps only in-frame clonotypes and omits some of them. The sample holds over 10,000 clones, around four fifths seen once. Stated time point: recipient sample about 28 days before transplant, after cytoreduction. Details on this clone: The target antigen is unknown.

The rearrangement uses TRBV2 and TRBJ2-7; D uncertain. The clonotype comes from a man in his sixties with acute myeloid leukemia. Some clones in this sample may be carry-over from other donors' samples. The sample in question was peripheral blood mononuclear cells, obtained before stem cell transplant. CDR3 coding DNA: TGTGCCAGCAGACTCTACGAGCAGTACTTC. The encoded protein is CASRLYEQYF.